The clone carrying this TCR beta chain was detected only a few times. The antigen is undetermined. Repertoires were generated with immunoSEQ multiplex PCR, while TCRdb's copy carries only in-frame clones and drops some. This table has 10,000 or so clones, roughly four fifths appearing once. The data stem from a study of chemoradiotherapy in HPV16-positive cancers. Study-wide context: A couple of HPV16-positive patients' cells yielded candidate HPV-specific clones and common motifs. Study observations and caveats: Non-HPV-specific T cells did not expand in tumors during treatment, whereas candidate HPV-specific clones and E7-related motifs did. HPV-specific T cells were functionally defined from only a couple of HPV16-positive patients.

Trimming removed 5 bases at V and 7 bases at J, with 15 bases between. The CDR3 totals 15 residues. CDR1 and CDR2 (germline): SGHTA, FQGNSA. Repeated repertoire sampling spanned the course of chemoradiotherapy. This TCR was sampled from a human donor with HPV-associated anogenital cancer. Material: blood, obtained from a patient who underwent chemoradiotherapy. This rearrangement joins TRBV7-2 to TRBJ1-6, with TRBD1 as a possible D gene (5 bases). The CDR3 region is CASSPRQGSNSPLHF. CDR3 DNA sequence: TGTGCCAGCAGCCCAAGGCAGGGCAGCAATTCACCCCTCCACTTT.